What follows are 15 T cell receptor beta chains derived from one specimen sequenced in a study of cytomegalovirus exposure and HLA in healthy donors. Researchers ran the PCR with 60 Vbeta and 13 Jbeta primers. Clones were read by immunoSEQ multiplex PCR, and TCRdb kept only the in-frame ones, dropping some. Among about 150,000 clones listed, roughly 10% were seen once. Input material: PBMCs. The receptors were gathered from a man aged 50 to 59 in good health and CMV-seronegative.

This clone was seen a few times. V usage is TRBV9 and J usage is TRBJ2-2; 15 bases match TRBD2. Germline values: CDR1 SGDLS, CDR2 YYNGEE. V lost 4 bases to trimming and J lost 0 bases; unmatched junction nucleotides: 4. CDR3 length: 18 amino acids. Here the CDR3 DNA reads TGTGCCAGCAGCAAGGGACTAGCGGGGGGATCGAACACCGGGGAGCTGTTTTTT. Its translation: CASSKGLAGGSNTGELFF.

V and J are TRBV29-1 and TRBJ1-2; 8 nucleotides agree with TRBD1. V trimming: 3 bases; J trimming: 3 bases; junction bases outside the gene matches: 0. The CDR3 extends over 12 amino acids. Germline-derived CDR1 and CDR2 are SQVTM and ANQGSEA. The DNA of the CDR3 is TGCAGCGTTGACAGGGGGCACTATGGCTACACCTTC. This encodes CSVDRGHYGYTF.

This clone was seen a few times. The chain is built from TRBV29-1 and TRBJ1-1; possible D gene TRBD1, 5 bases. Trimming left V 4 bases short and J 4 bases short, with 19 bases between. The CDR3 loop spans 15 amino acids. Germline V gene data show CDR1 as SQVTM and CDR2 as ANQGSEA. CDR3 region: CSVAPAGGWSTEAFF. The CDR3 DNA reads TGCAGCGTTGCTCCCGCGGGGGGATGGAGCACTGAAGCTTTCTTT. The full variable domain, rest sourced from reference TRBV29-1 and TRBJ1-1, is SAVISQKPSRDICQRGTSLTIQCQVDSQVTMMFWYRQQPGQSLTLIATANQGSEATYESGFVIDKFPISRPNLTFSTLTVSNMSPEDSSIYLCSVAPAGGWSTEAFFGQGTRLTVV.

This clone was picked up a small number of times. The chain employs TRBV12-5 and TRBJ2-1; 8 bases agree with TRBD2. Germline trimming cut 2 bases from V and 0 bases from J; bases unmatched to any gene: 12. Germline V gene lookup returns CDR1 LGHNT and CDR2 FRNRAP. The CDR3 is made up of 19 amino acids. This CDR3 reads CASGLIPRGAGSSYNEQFF. The CDR3 region has the DNA TGTGCTAGTGGTTTGATTCCGCGGGGGGCCGGGAGCTCCTACAATGAGCAGTTCTTC.

This clone was counted only a few times. The rearrangement uses TRBV5-1 and TRBJ1-1; D ambiguous. Germline assignment: CDR1 SGHRS and CDR2 YFSETQ. CDR3 length: 14 residues. Trimming took 0 bases from V and 1 from J, leaving 7 bases between them. The CDR3 loop reads CASSLVTGNTEAFF. CDR3 sequence (DNA): TGCGCCAGCAGCTTGGTGACGGGGAACACTGAAGCTTTCTTT.

The rearrangement uses TRBV27 and TRBJ1-6, with D perhaps TRBD1 (6 bases). Per germline, CDR1 MNHEY and CDR2 SMNVEV (reference sequence). This CDR3 comprises 17 residues. The V gene lost 2 bases and the J gene lost 5 bases, with 16 bases spanning the gap. In DNA, the CDR3 is TGTGCCAGCAGTTTAAATTCCCTAGACAGGAATAATTCACCCCTCCACTTT. Translation gives CASSLNSLDRNNSPLHF.

This clone was counted once. Here the CDR3 reads CASSPLRREKYEQYF. The CDR3 coding sequence is TGTGCCAGCAGCCCGCTTCGGCGGGAGAAGTACGAGCAGTACTTC. The genes are TRBV6-5 and TRBJ2-5; 7 bases align to TRBD2. The J call is in doubt because the DNA end fits TRBJ2-7 better. This CDR3 has 15 residues. The germline gives CDR1 MNHEY, CDR2 SVGAGI.

The rearrangement uses TRBV10-1 and TRBJ1-3; 10 bases map to TRBD1. V shed 5 bases and J 2 bases; nucleotides not matched to a gene: 6. CDR1 is WNHNN, CDR2 SYGVQD, per germline (reference sequence). The CDR3 totals 16 residues. As DNA, the CDR3 is TGCGCCAGCAGTCCGGGACAGGGGTCTCCTGGAAACACCATATATTTT. This gives the protein CASSPGQGSPGNTIYF.

This clone was observed a few times. This chain uses TRBV9 with TRBJ2-3; 13 nucleotides agree with TRBD2. CDR3 size: 17 residues. Germline V gene lookup returns CDR1 SGDLS and CDR2 YYNGEE. V shed 3 bases, J shed 2 bases, and the junction held 6 bases outside the gene matches. The chain's CDR3 is CASSDRGTSGITDTQYF. Here the CDR3 DNA reads TGTGCCAGCAGCGACCGAGGGACTAGCGGGATCACAGATACGCAGTATTTT.

Only a few counts were recorded for this clone. The rearrangement uses TRBV6-1 and TRBJ1-6, with 7 bases aligning to TRBD1. The trim removed 4 bases at V and 5 bases at J, leaving 2 bases unmatched. Germline V gene sequence: CDR1 MNHNS, CDR2 SASEGT. The CDR3 has 14 residues. The CDR3 DNA is TGTGCCAGCAGTGGGGACAGACATAATTCACCCCTCCACTTT. It is translated as CASSGDRHNSPLHF.

As concerns this clone: Relative to the germline gene, one junction end is altered; a read error may explain this. The V call is TRBV19, the J call TRBJ1-3; D possibly corresponds to TRBD1 (5 bases). Germline CDR1 and CDR2: LNHDA and SQIVND (reference sequence). This CDR3 spans 15 amino acids. The CDR3 nucleotides read TGTGCCAGCAGTAACGGAGAGGACACTGGAAACACCATATATTTT. Amino acid sequence: CASSNGEDTGNTIYF.

The genes are TRBV28 and TRBJ1-5, with D possibly being TRBD1 (5 bases). The germline V gene encodes CDR1 MDHEN and CDR2 SYDVKM. Trimming left V 3 bases short and J 0 bases short, with 18 bases between. This CDR3 has 18 amino acids. CDR3 in DNA: TGTGCCAGCAGTTTCTTAGGTGGGGCAGGAGATAGCAATCAGCCCCAGCATTTT. It is translated as CASSFLGGAGDSNQPQHF.

The V and J genes are TRBV7-9 and TRBJ1-4; no reliable D call. The germline CDR1 and CDR2 sequences are SEHNR and FQNEAQ (reference sequence). This CDR3 region has 14 residues. V lost 1 base to trimming and J lost 8 bases, with 11 bases between them. Here the CDR3 reads CASSLGGLGEKLFF. The CDR3 DNA sequence: TGTGCCAGCAGCTTAGGAGGGCTGGGAGAAAAACTGTTTTTT.

The chain links TRBV28 to TRBJ2-1; TRBD2 matches 8 bases. Germline lookup yields CDR1 MDHEN and CDR2 SYDVKM. The CDR3 consists of 15 residues. The V segment lost 3 bases and the J segment 7 bases; nucleotides outside the gene matches: 8. CDR3 loop: CASSFPSGLSNEQFF. In DNA form, the CDR3 reads TGTGCCAGCAGTTTCCCTAGCGGGTTATCGAATGAGCAGTTCTTC.

The chain combines TRBV2 with TRBJ1-3; 10 bases are a match to TRBD1. With the DNA end fitting TRBJ2-2 better, the J assignment may be wrong. Germline assignment: CDR1 SNHLY and CDR2 FYNNEI. The CDR3 spans 13 residues. The DNA for the CDR3 is TGTGCCTGGGGACAGGGGATCGCCGGGGAGCTGTTTTTT. Translating gives CAWGQGIAGELFF.